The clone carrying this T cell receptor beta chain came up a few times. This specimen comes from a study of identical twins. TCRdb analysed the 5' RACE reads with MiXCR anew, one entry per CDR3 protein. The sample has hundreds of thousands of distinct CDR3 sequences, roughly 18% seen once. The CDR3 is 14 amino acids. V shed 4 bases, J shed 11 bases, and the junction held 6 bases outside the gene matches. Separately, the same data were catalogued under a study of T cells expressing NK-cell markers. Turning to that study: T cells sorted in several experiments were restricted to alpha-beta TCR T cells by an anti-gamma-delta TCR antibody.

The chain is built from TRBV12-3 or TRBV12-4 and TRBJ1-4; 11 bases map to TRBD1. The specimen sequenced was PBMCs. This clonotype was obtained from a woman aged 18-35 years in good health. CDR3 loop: CASSSGQGDWKLFF. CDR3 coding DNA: TGTGCCAGCAGTTCGGGACAGGGGGATTGGAAACTGTTTTTT.